The present TCR beta chain was sequenced within a study of CD8+CD57+ T cells in acquired aplastic anemia. Study-wide context: The average for DNA from sorted CD4+ and CD8+ cells was 3.2 ug.

There are 15 residues in the CDR3. The V gene's germline CDR1 is SGHTA and CDR2 FQGNSA. Between the trimmed V and J ends, which lost 1 base and 1 base, there was a span of 8 bases. The use of genomic DNA as template underpinned the TCR beta VDJ and CDR3 profiling. TCRdb analysed the reads with MiXCR anew, one entry per CDR3 protein. Of about 270,000 distinct CDR3 sequences in the sample, roughly three fifths were seen once. As to this clonotype: The antigen is unknown.

Study outcomes and limitations: Any difference that existed in CD8+ Simpson's diversity between patients and controls was not significant. Common to patients and controls were about 31 CD8+ CDR3 sequences.

The sequence came from a human donor with severe aplastic anemia or a healthy control (not recorded which). The chain has TRBV7-2 and TRBJ2-4; D uncertain. The sample taken for sequencing was sorted CD4+, CD8+, or CD8+CD57+ T cells (not recorded which) from PBMCs. The chain's CDR3 is CASSLEQNAKNIQYF. In nucleotides, the CDR3 is TGTGCCAGCAGCTTAGAACAGAACGCCAAAAACATTCAGTACTTC.